The 30 T cell receptor beta chains below were found in one sample sequenced in a study of T cell responses to AZD1222 COVID-19 vaccine. Data came from immunoSEQ multiplex PCR; TCRdb stores just in-frame clones and leaves some out. The sample lists some 130,000 clones, around 90% occurring once. The sample in question was peripheral blood, obtained on day 0 of AZD1222 vaccination. The receptors originated from an adult in good health.

The chain links TRBV7-2 to TRBJ2-7; a possible D gene is TRBD1 (5 bases). Per germline, CDR1 SGHTA and CDR2 FQGNSA. The CDR3 has 14 residues. With 1 base removed from V and 4 bases from J, the gap between germline ends came to 11 bases. CDR3 residues: CASSLGPGMYEQYF. The DNA of the CDR3 is TGTGCCAGCAGCTTAGGTCCAGGGATGTACGAGCAGTACTTC.

The gene calls are TRBV11-2 and TRBJ1-1, with D unresolved. V was cut by 1 base and J by 0 bases, with 9 bases left in between. Germline CDR1 reads SGHAT; CDR2 reads FQNNGV. This CDR3 region has 15 residues. CDR3 protein: CASSLAYGVNTEAFF. The CDR3 DNA sequence: TGTGCCAGCAGCTTAGCTTATGGAGTGAACACTGAAGCTTTCTTT.

V usage is TRBV9 and J usage is TRBJ1-6, with a tentative D call TRBD1 (5 bases). Germline V gene data show CDR1 as SGDLS and CDR2 as YYNGEE. The CDR3 loop spans 15 amino acids. V was cut by 4 bases and J by 8 bases, with 16 bases left in between. CDR3 sequence (DNA): TGTGCCAGCAGCTCTGGAGGGGCCGGGGATTCACCCCTCCACTTT. Translated, it gives CASSSGGAGDSPLHF.

The rearrangement links TRBV3-1 (or the pseudogene TRBV3-2) to TRBJ1-5; D gene ambiguous. V shed 5 bases and J shed 4 bases, with 9 bases lying between them. Germline lookup yields CDR1 LGHDT and CDR2 YNNKEL (reference sequence). The CDR3 is 13 residues long. The CDR3 sequence: CASSLQQNQPQHF. CDR3 nucleotide sequence: TGTGCCAGCAGCTTACAGCAAAATCAGCCCCAGCATTTT.

This chain connects TRBV7-2 to TRBJ2-1; TRBD1 agrees at 10 bases. CDR3 size: 16 residues. The junction had 4 bases not matched to a gene; V was cut back by 5 bases and J by 0 bases. Germline V gene sequence: CDR1 SGHTA, CDR2 FQGNSA. The CDR3 bases are TGTGCCAGCAGCGGACAGGGGGGGAGCTCCTACAATGAGCAGTTCTTC. This encodes CASSGQGGSSYNEQFF.

The chain links TRBV6-5 to TRBJ2-7, with 7 bases lining up with TRBD2. The CDR3 contains 14 residues. V gave up 9 bases and J gave up 0 bases; unmatched junction bases: 8. Germline V lookup: CDR1 MNHEY, CDR2 SVGAGI. In DNA form, the CDR3 reads TGTGCCAGTTGGCGGCGGGGGATCTCCTACGAGCAGTACTTC. Amino acids: CASWRRGISYEQYF.

The chain combines TRBV30 with TRBJ2-1; 7 nucleotides match TRBD1. The CDR3 sequence is 14 residues long. V trimming: 6 bases; J trimming: 6 bases; junction bases outside the gene matches: 11. Per the germline V gene, CDR1 is GTSNPN and CDR2 is SVGIG (reference sequence). CDR3 in amino acids: CACRDSSLGNEQFF. The CDR3 DNA reads as TGTGCCTGCAGGGACAGTAGTTTGGGCAATGAGCAGTTCTTC.

Notes on this clone: This sample includes further DNA sequences coding for the same CDR3. This rearrangement joins TRBV9 to TRBJ2-5; D gene uncertain. The CDR3 runs to 14 residues. Per the germline V gene, CDR1 is SGDLS and CDR2 is YYNGEE. V lost 0 bases and J lost 4, with 10 bases in between. The CDR3 coding sequence is TGTGCCAGCAGCGTAGGGGGTGGTGGAGAGACCCAGTACTTC. Amino acid sequence: CASSVGGGGETQYF.

This chain joins TRBV27 and TRBJ2-7; 7 nucleotides match TRBD1. The CDR3 is 12 residues long. Germline lookup yields CDR1 MNHEY and CDR2 SMNVEV (reference sequence). The V and J ends lost 6 bases and 2 bases, in that order; junction bases with no gene match: 1. The CDR3 DNA follows: TGTGCCAGCAGGCAGGGGGCCTACGAGCAGTACTTC. It codes for CASRQGAYEQYF.

The rearrangement joins TRBV2 to TRBJ1-5, with 9 bases identical to TRBD1. The CDR3 is 14 amino acids. The ends lost 5 bases at V and 6 bases at J; junction bases unmatched: 5. The germline CDR1 and CDR2 sequences are SNHLY and FYNNEI. The chain's CDR3 is CASSSQGASQPQHF. Here the CDR3 DNA reads TGTGCCAGCAGTTCACAGGGGGCCAGTCAGCCCCAGCATTTT.

The chain links TRBV27 to TRBJ1-5; possibly TRBD1 for D (5 bases). Trimming cost V 2 bases and J 7 bases, with 9 bases left between them. This CDR3 has 13 amino acids. Germline-derived CDR1 and CDR2 are MNHEY and SMNVEV (reference sequence). The CDR3 loop is CASSLERGQPQHF. The CDR3 nucleotides are TGTGCCAGCAGTTTAGAGCGGGGGCAGCCCCAGCATTTT.

This clone was counted only a few times. The chain employs TRBV12-3 or TRBV12-4 and TRBJ1-2; D possibly corresponds to TRBD1 (6 bases). V lost 2 bases to trimming and J lost 7 bases, with 11 bases between them. The CDR3 runs to 13 residues. Here the CDR3 DNA reads TGTGCCAGCAGTTTACCGGGGGCGGTTGGCTACACCTTC. Amino acids: CASSLPGAVGYTF.

The J gene is TRBJ2-5, the V gene TRBV6-5; D is uncertain. Germline CDR1 is MNHEY and CDR2 is SVGAGI. This CDR3 has 14 amino acids. With 6 bases removed from V and 5 bases from J, the gap between germline ends came to 16 bases. The CDR3 spells CASSPFNFEETQYF. The DNA for the CDR3 is TGTGCCAGCAGCCCCTTCAATTTCGAGGAGACCCAGTACTTC.

This chain joins TRBV7-2 and TRBJ1-3; 7 positions match TRBD1. Germline CDR1 reads SGHTA; CDR2 reads FQGNSA. With 2 bases clipped from V and 0 bases from J, the junction kept 4 bases outside the gene matches. The CDR3 length is 16 residues. The CDR3 here is CASSLIGQDSGNTIYF. Written as DNA, the CDR3 is TGTGCCAGCAGCTTAATTGGACAGGACTCTGGAAACACCATATATTTT.

The gene calls are TRBV7-9 and TRBJ1-1; 7 bases map to TRBD1. The CDR3 is made up of 14 amino acids. Germline trimming cut 1 base from V and 10 bases from J; bases unmatched to any gene: 9. Looked up from germline, CDR1 is SEHNR and CDR2 is FQNEAQ (reference sequence). This CDR3 reads CASSLGERTGVAFF. CDR3 DNA: TGTGCCAGCAGCTTAGGGGAGAGAACAGGGGTAGCTTTCTTT.

This clone was counted between two and nine times. The chain uses TRBV12-3 or TRBV12-4 and TRBJ1-1; D gene uncertain. The CDR3 is 12 residues long. V was cut by 4 bases and J by 3 bases, with 6 bases left in between. The CDR3 sequence is CASSSPYTEAFF. The CDR3 nucleotides are TGTGCCAGCAGTTCCCCTTACACTGAAGCTTTCTTT.

V is TRBV7-9 and J is TRBJ2-1, with no clear D. The CDR3 runs 13 residues. Germline values: CDR1 SEHNR, CDR2 FQNEAQ (reference sequence). V lost 1 base and J lost 6, with 7 bases in between. For the CDR3, the DNA is TGTGCCAGCAGCTTAGGTTCATCCAATGAGCAGTTCTTC. Residues: CASSLGSSNEQFF. The full variable domain, its missing parts supplied by reference TRBV7-9 and TRBJ2-1, is DTGVSQNPRHKITKRGQNVTFRCDPISEHNRLYWYRQTLGQGPEFLTYFQNEAQLEKSRLLSDRFSAERPKGSFSTLEIQRTEQGDSAMYLCASSLGSSNEQFFGPGTRLTVL.

V gene TRBV7-9 combines with J gene TRBJ2-5; 7 bases match TRBD1. V gave up 5 bases and J gave up 7 bases; unmatched junction bases: 7. The CDR3 covers 13 residues. The germline V gene encodes CDR1 SEHNR and CDR2 FQNEAQ (reference sequence). The CDR3 is CASSPDRSGTQYF. As DNA, the CDR3 is TGTGCCAGCAGCCCGGACAGGTCAGGGACCCAGTACTTC.

V is TRBV5-4 and J is TRBJ1-6; D gene ambiguous. This CDR3 has 16 amino acids. Germline CDR1 and CDR2: SGHNT and YYREEE (reference sequence). Trimming removed 5 bases at V and 0 bases at J, with 12 bases between. CDR3: CASRPGRGSYNSPLHF. CDR3 sequence (DNA): TGTGCCAGCAGACCAGGACGGGGCTCCTATAATTCACCCCTCCACTTT.

The gene calls are TRBV6-1 and TRBJ2-7; D gene unclear. The CDR3 totals 15 residues. Trimming removed 0 bases at V and 2 bases at J, with 11 bases between. CDR1 MNHNS and CDR2 SASEGT come from the germline V gene. CDR3 sequence reads: CASSEALAAAYEQYF. The CDR3 nucleotides read TGTGCCAGCAGTGAAGCGTTGGCAGCCGCCTACGAGCAGTACTTC.

Remarks on this clone: Other DNA sequences in the same sample also yield this CDR3. In DNA form, the CDR3 reads TGTGCCAGCAGTTTAACCCACGAGCAGTACTTC. Amino acids: CASSLTHEQYF. This sequence joins TRBV12-3 or TRBV12-4 and TRBJ2-7; D ambiguous. V was shortened by 2 bases and J by 5 bases, with 4 bases between the two germline ends. This CDR3 is built from 11 residues.

The J gene is TRBJ1-2, the V gene TRBV19, with D perhaps matching TRBD1 (5 bases). The ends were cut back, 5 bases at V and 2 bases at J, with 12 bases in the middle. The CDR3 has 14 amino acids. The V gene's germline CDR1 is LNHDA and CDR2 SQIVND (reference sequence). The CDR3 region is CASSASGTNYGYTF. The CDR3 region has the DNA TGTGCCAGTAGTGCCAGCGGGACGAACTATGGCTACACCTTC.

This rearrangement joins TRBV28 to TRBJ1-2; TRBD1 matches at 9 bases. This CDR3 comprises 14 residues. Unmatched junction bases numbered 9, after V lost 6 bases and J lost 7 bases. Germline CDR1 reads MDHEN; CDR2 reads SYDVKM. CDR3 nucleotides: TGTGCCAGCAGCCATGGGACAGGGATAGCTGGCTACACCTTC. Translated, it gives CASSHGTGIAGYTF.

CDR3 nucleotide sequence: TGTGCCAGCAGTGCCGACTATAACAAAGCCAATGAAAAACTGTTTTTT. Protein product: CASSADYNKANEKLFF. The V call is TRBV6-1, the J call TRBJ1-4, with D unresolved. The germline V gene encodes CDR1 MNHNS and CDR2 SASEGT. Trimming shortened V by 4 bases and J by 5 bases, and 17 bases separated the two germline ends. The CDR3 runs 16 residues.

V usage is TRBV5-4 and J usage is TRBJ2-1; D unclear. Germline assignment: CDR1 SGHNT and CDR2 YYREEE (reference sequence). The V end lost 2 bases, the J end lost 8 bases, and 11 bases lay between the germline ends. The CDR3 is 13 amino acids. CDR3 region: CASSFSASHEQFF. CDR3 sequence (DNA): TGTGCCAGCAGCTTCTCCGCATCACATGAGCAGTTCTTC.

The chain is built from TRBV19 and TRBJ1-5; possibly TRBD1 for D (5 bases). This CDR3 spans 15 amino acids. Trimming took 3 bases from V and 3 from J, leaving 12 bases between them. Per the germline V gene, CDR1 is LNHDA and CDR2 is SQIVND (reference sequence). The CDR3 nucleotides are TGTGCCAGTAGTATTGGGGGATTTGCCAATCAGCCCCAGCATTTT. This codes for CASSIGGFANQPQHF.

This chain uses TRBV27 with TRBJ2-7; D is possibly TRBD2 (5 bases). Germline V lookup: CDR1 MNHEY, CDR2 SMNVEV (reference sequence). The CDR3 has 13 residues. V gave up 3 bases and J gave up 1 base, with 7 bases separating them. Written as DNA, the CDR3 is TGTGCCAGCAGTTTTCCGGGGTCCTACGAGCAGTACTTC. Amino acids: CASSFPGSYEQYF.

The chain recombines TRBV4-2 with TRBJ1-1; the D is unclear. This CDR3 is 14 amino acids long. V was clipped by 1 base and J by 5 bases, with 11 bases between them. Germline loops: CDR1 LGHNA, CDR2 YNFKEQ. Here the CDR3 DNA reads TGTGCCAGCAGCCAAGGAATCCGGGCGACTGAAGCTTTCTTT. Its protein is CASSQGIRATEAFF.

The chain couples TRBV7-9 to TRBJ1-5; D is ambiguous. Per the germline V gene, CDR1 is SEHNR and CDR2 is FQNEAQ (reference sequence). This CDR3 has 12 residues. V shed 2 bases and J shed 4 bases, with 3 bases lying between them. The CDR3 is CASSLNNQPQHF. CDR3 in DNA: TGTGCCAGCAGCTTAAATAATCAGCCCCAGCATTTT.

V usage is TRBV9 and J usage is TRBJ1-1; maybe TRBD1 (5 bases). CDR3 length: 13 amino acids. Germline V gene data show CDR1 as SGDLS and CDR2 as YYNGEE. V was clipped by 5 bases and J by 3 bases, with 11 bases between them. The CDR3 protein is CASSRGGDTEAFF. Written as DNA, the CDR3 is TGTGCCAGCAGTCGCGGGGGGGACACTGAAGCTTTCTTT.